The 25 T cell receptor beta chains below all came from one sample that was sequenced in a study of blood T cells in healthy people across ages. With a J-beta primer mix and a sample-barcoded 5' primer, a second PCR ran about 6 to 11 cycles. TCRdb redid the calling of the 5' RACE reads with MiXCR, one entry per CDR3 protein. The data hold 600,000 to 900,000 distinct CDR3 sequences, with about 26% observed a single time. These data were also filed under a second study, of T cells of mothers and their children.

The sample was blood. The receptors were sampled from a boy aged 5-17 years in good health.

The chain carries TRBV12-3 or TRBV12-4 and TRBJ1-2; TRBD1 might be the D (5 bases). With 6 bases removed from V and 4 bases from J, the gap between germline ends came to 15 bases. CDR3 length equals 14 residues. The CDR3 is CASRSNLGGYGYTF. In DNA form, the CDR3 reads TGTGCCAGCAGGTCGAATTTGGGGGGCTATGGCTACACCTTC.

The V gene is TRBV5-1, the J gene TRBJ1-4, with D unresolved. The CDR3 has 14 amino acids. Per the germline V gene, CDR1 is SGHRS and CDR2 is YFSETQ. The V and J ends lost 3 bases and 4 bases respectively, with 10 bases between them. The CDR3 bases are TGCGCCAGCAGCTCCGGGAGCGTTAATGAAAAACTGTTTTTT. This encodes CASSSGSVNEKLFF. Variable domain in full (rest from reference TRBV5-1 and TRBJ1-4): KAGVTQTPRYLIKTRGQQVTLSCSPISGHRSVSWYQQTPGQGLQFLFEYFSETQRNKGNFPGRFSGRQFSNSRSEMNVSTLELGDSALYLCASSSGSVNEKLFFGSGTQLSVL.

A few counts support this clonotype. The gene calls are TRBV7-3 and TRBJ2-5; D is unresolved. The V end lost 1 base, the J end lost 0 bases, and 6 bases lay between the germline ends. Per germline, CDR1 SGHTA and CDR2 FQGTGA. The CDR3 has 14 amino acids. In nucleotides, the CDR3 is TGTGCCAGCAGCTTAAACGGAAACCAAGAGACCCAGTACTTC. Protein: CASSLNGNQETQYF.

This clonotype was seen a few times. The chain employs TRBV5-6 and TRBJ2-5; TRBD1 is a possible D gene (6 bases). V was shortened by 2 bases and J by 5 bases, with 16 bases between the two germline ends. From germline, CDR1 is SGHDT and CDR2 YYEEEE. This CDR3 comprises 15 residues. CDR3 sequence: CASSFGGGYAETQYF. The DNA of the CDR3 is TGTGCCAGCAGCTTCGGTGGGGGCTACGCGGAGACCCAGTACTTC.

This clonotype was seen only a few times. The CDR3 loop reads CSARGRSNQPQHF. For the CDR3, the DNA is TGCAGTGCTAGAGGCCGGAGCAATCAGCCCCAGCATTTT. The chain has TRBV20-1 and TRBJ1-5; D is undetermined. Germline V gene lookup returns CDR1 DFQATT and CDR2 SNEGSKA (reference sequence). Trimming shortened V by 1 base and J by 1 base, and 5 bases separated the two germline ends. The CDR3 length is 13 residues.

This clonotype was seen only a few times. The rearrangement joins TRBV7-8 to TRBJ2-1; 9 nucleotides line up with TRBD2. J lost 0 bases, V lost 5 bases, and 5 bases had no gene match. The germline CDR1 and CDR2 sequences are SGHVS and FQNEAQ. The CDR3 contains 16 residues. The CDR3 protein is CASSRIAGDSYNEQFF. Here the CDR3 DNA reads TGTGCCAGCAGCCGGATAGCGGGGGACTCCTACAATGAGCAGTTCTTC.

The chain links TRBV7-2 to TRBJ1-5; the match to TRBD1 covers 7 bases. Germline V gives CDR1 SGHTA, CDR2 FQGNSA. V gave up 5 bases and J gave up 6 bases; unmatched junction bases: 7. This CDR3 contains 14 residues. This chain's CDR3 is CASSPGRGLQPQHF. CDR3 DNA sequence: TGTGCCAGCAGCCCTGGGAGGGGGCTTCAGCCCCAGCATTTT.

A few counts support this clonotype. The rearrangement links TRBV28 to TRBJ2-2; weak D call: TRBD2 (5 bases). V dropped 5 bases and J dropped 3 bases, with 13 bases sitting between them. The CDR3 sequence is 15 residues long. CDR1 and CDR2 from the germline V gene are MDHEN and SYDVKM. The CDR3 loop reads CASSLPAGDTGELFF. CDR3 nucleotide sequence: TGTGCCAGCAGTCTGCCCGCCGGGGACACCGGGGAGCTGTTTTTT.

The V call is TRBV12-3 or TRBV12-4, the J call TRBJ1-2; 9 bases map to TRBD1. The CDR3 sequence is 15 residues long. V shed 5 bases and J 4 bases; nucleotides not matched to a gene: 8. The CDR3 nucleotides are TGTGCCAGCAGTACCCGACAGGGGGTGGTCTATGGCTACACCTTC. This encodes CASSTRQGVVYGYTF.

The CDR3 here is CASSLRIRNQPQHF. In DNA, the CDR3 is TGTGCCAGCAGTTTACGGATACGCAATCAGCCCCAGCATTTT. This chain uses TRBV28 with TRBJ1-5; D gene ambiguous. The CDR3 is 14 residues long. Germline CDR1 reads MDHEN; CDR2 reads SYDVKM. Trimming took 2 bases from V and 2 from J, leaving 7 bases between them. Filled out from reference TRBV28 and TRBJ1-5, the complete variable domain reads DVKVTQSSRYLVKRTGEKVFLECVQDMDHENMFWYRQDPGLGLRLIYFSYDVKMKEKGDIPEGYSVSREKKERFSLILESASTNQTSMYLCASSLRIRNQPQHFGDGTRLSIL.

This clonotype was counted a few times. The V call is TRBV7-9, the J call TRBJ1-6, with D unclear. CDR1 and CDR2 (germline): SEHNR, FQNEAQ (reference sequence). V dropped 4 bases and J dropped 9 bases, with 22 bases sitting between them. The CDR3 runs 17 residues. The chain's CDR3 is CASSSTSVIRGLSPLHF. In DNA form, the CDR3 reads TGTGCCAGCAGCTCCACATCTGTGATTAGAGGCCTTTCACCCCTCCACTTT.

This chain joins TRBV27 and TRBJ2-5, with TRBD2 matching over 12 bases. Losses at the gene ends were 6 bases for V and 4 bases for J; bases not matched to a gene: 6. CDR1 is MNHEY, CDR2 SMNVEV, per germline (reference sequence). This CDR3 contains 15 residues. As DNA, the CDR3 is TGTGCCAGCAGACCCCTAGCGGGGGGGCCAGAGACCCAGTACTTC. Protein product: CASRPLAGGPETQYF.

This clonotype was counted between two and nine times. V is TRBV9 and J is TRBJ1-1, with D perhaps TRBD1 (5 bases). This CDR3 is built from 15 residues. The V gene lost 4 bases and the J gene lost 3 bases, with 16 bases spanning the gap. Germline assignment: CDR1 SGDLS and CDR2 YYNGEE. The CDR3 DNA sequence: TGTGCCAGCAGCCATATAGGGGAGTTAGACACTGAAGCTTTCTTT. Translating gives CASSHIGELDTEAFF.

This clonotype was counted once. The J gene is TRBJ2-7, the V gene TRBV6-5; D might be TRBD1 or TRBD2, each matching 5 bases. This CDR3 spans 15 amino acids. The V and J ends lost 0 bases and 3 bases respectively, with 12 bases between them. The germline V gene encodes CDR1 MNHEY and CDR2 SVGAGI. In DNA, the CDR3 is TGTGCCAGCAGTTACTCGGAGGCAGGGTACTACGAGCAGTACTTC. Protein: CASSYSEAGYYEQYF.

This clonotype has more than one count but fewer than ten. The genes are TRBV4-2 and TRBJ1-4; tentative D call: TRBD1 (6 bases). With 8 bases removed from V and 7 bases from J, the gap between germline ends came to 17 bases. The CDR3 has 14 amino acids. CDR1 is LGHNA and CDR2 is YNFKEQ in the germline V gene. DNA of the CDR3: TGTGCCAGCGCCCAACAGGGAAAGGGTGAAAAACTGTTTTTT. It codes for CASAQQGKGEKLFF.

The rearrangement links TRBV29-1 to TRBJ2-7; no definite D call. Germline assignment: CDR1 SQVTM and CDR2 ANQGSEA. V dropped 4 bases and J dropped 3 bases, with 16 bases sitting between them. This CDR3 is 14 amino acids long. CDR3 amino acids: CSVGPPHPIYEQYF. In nucleotides, the CDR3 is TGCAGCGTTGGACCGCCTCACCCTATCTACGAGCAGTACTTC.

About this clonotype itself: The junction shows a germline mismatch at one end, possibly a read error. The V gene is TRBV5-1, the J gene TRBJ2-7; tentative D call: TRBD2 (6 bases). The CDR3 is 15 amino acids. Germline assignment: CDR1 SGHRS and CDR2 YFSETQ. The CDR3, as DNA: TGCGCCAACAGCCCCCGGGACTTGAGAAGCTACGAGCAGTACTTC. It translates to CANSPRDLRSYEQYF.

This clonotype was observed a handful of times. The rearrangement uses TRBV29-1 and TRBJ1-5, with no clear D. CDR1 is SQVTM, CDR2 ANQGSEA, per germline. Trimming took off 4 bases at V and 3 bases at J, with 16 bases between the two ends. There are 15 residues in the CDR3. Here the CDR3 DNA reads TGCAGCGTTGGCCTCTCATCTGAAGCCAATCAGCCCCAGCATTTT. It specifies CSVGLSSEANQPQHF.

The J gene is TRBJ1-6, the V gene TRBV5-1; D not resolved. The V gene lost 4 bases and the J gene lost 6 bases, with 11 bases spanning the gap. Germline assignment: CDR1 SGHRS and CDR2 YFSETQ. The CDR3 has 14 amino acids. The CDR3 nucleotides read TGCGCCAGCAGCAGAGCACGAATTAATTCACCCCTCCACTTT. Protein product: CASSRARINSPLHF.

The rearrangement joins TRBV28 to TRBJ2-1, with 8 bases lining up with TRBD1. V shed 2 bases and J 9 bases; nucleotides not matched to a gene: 9. The CDR3 covers 15 residues. The germline CDR1 and CDR2 sequences are MDHEN and SYDVKM. Here the CDR3 reads CASSLNRQGWTEQFF. CDR3 nucleotide sequence: TGTGCCAGCAGTTTAAACCGACAGGGGTGGACTGAGCAGTTCTTC.

Only one count was recorded for this clonotype. This likely comes from a read error, as the CDR3 has no conserved phenylalanine or tryptophan at its end. The V gene is TRBV7-9, the J gene TRBJ2-3; D unresolved. The CDR3 length is 11 residues. CDR1 and CDR2 (germline): SEHNR, FQNEAQ (reference sequence). Trimming took off 7 bases at V and 5 bases at J, with 7 bases between the two ends. The CDR3 sequence: CASTPEDTQYL. CDR3 nucleotide sequence: TGTGCCAGCACCCCAGAAGATACGCAGTATCTT.

This clonotype has just a few counts. The J gene is TRBJ2-1, the V gene TRBV7-9; TRBD2 is a possible D gene (6 bases). The germline V and J ends were trimmed by 4 bases and 11 bases, with 15 bases remaining between them. Germline CDR1 and CDR2: SEHNR and FQNEAQ (reference sequence). The CDR3 is 13 residues long. The CDR3 protein is CASSSRTGGQQFF. The CDR3 region has the DNA TGTGCCAGCAGCTCTAGGACCGGGGGTCAGCAGTTCTTC.

Concerning this clonotype: The conserved final phenylalanine or tryptophan is absent from the CDR3, which likely points to a read error. The chain joins TRBV5-1 to TRBJ1-2; 10 bases fit TRBD1. J gave up 4 bases and V 4 bases, and 4 bases lay outside the gene matches. The CDR3 totals 14 residues. Germline V gene data show CDR1 as SGHRS and CDR2 as YFSETQ. CDR3 in amino acids: CASSPDRGIYGYTL. CDR3 DNA sequence: TGCGCCAGCAGCCCGGACAGGGGGATCTATGGCTACACCTTG.

The V gene is TRBV9, the J gene TRBJ2-3; possible D gene TRBD2, 5 bases. The CDR3 has 15 residues. V was shortened by 3 bases and J by 1 base, with 12 bases between the two germline ends. The germline V gene has CDR1 SGDLS and CDR2 YYNGEE. The CDR3 here is CASSAARARTDTQYF. The CDR3 DNA is TGTGCCAGCAGCGCGGCGAGGGCCCGCACAGATACGCAGTATTTT.

The rearrangement uses TRBV4-3 and TRBJ2-7; 10 bases are shared with TRBD1. Germline V gene lookup returns CDR1 LGHNA and CDR2 YSLEER. Trimming at V came to 4 bases and at J to 3 bases, leaving 6 bases not matched to a gene. The CDR3 contains 15 residues. The CDR3 region is CASSLARTGGYEQYF. In DNA, the CDR3 is TGCGCCAGCAGCCTAGCCCGGACAGGGGGCTACGAGCAGTACTTC.